This T cell receptor (beta chain) was captured in a study of shared clonotypes between healthy human individuals. Study outcomes and limitations: Some clonotypes were shared by all four sorted-subset donors, while others were not shared. The non-shared ones had lower generation probabilities than the shared ones. Among donors, clonotype sharing was expected to be affected by sequencing depth.

The CDR3 runs 12 residues. V dropped 4 bases and J dropped 3 bases, with 8 bases sitting between them. Per the germline V gene, CDR1 is SGHRS and CDR2 is YFSETQ. Worth noting for this clone: Its antigen is currently unknown.

Replicate PCRs from sorted subsets contained roughly 200 ng DNA, which is tens of thousands of T cell genomes. Generated by immunoSEQ multiplex PCR, the TCRdb table keeps only in-frame clones and is missing some. The data show more than 2 million clones, 85% to 95% seen once. The genes are TRBV5-1 and TRBJ2-7; no clear D. The TCR originated in a man between 18 and 29 years old in good health. Sequencing was done on a sample of naive CD4+ T cells sorted from blood. The subset: CD45RA+ positively selected. The CDR3 spells CASSRSGYEQYF. The DNA of the CDR3 is TGCGCCAGCAGCCGCTCAGGCTACGAGCAGTACTTC.